This T cell receptor beta chain was captured in a study of cytomegalovirus exposure and HLA in healthy donors. The overall study: An analysis done earlier identified fewer than 140 million unique TCR beta sequences from around 180 million T cells. Study conclusions and caveats: More clonal expansion characterized HLA-associated TCR beta chains than equally common others in a later analysis.

13 Jbeta primers and 60 Vbeta primers were used for the PCR. Clones were sequenced by immunoSEQ multiplex PCR, and TCRdb holds only the in-frame ones, with some missing. The table lists 80,000 to 100,000 clones, about 81% of them singletons. Note on this clone: What it binds is not known.

The source is a man aged 35 to 55 in good health and CMV-seronegative. Sequencing used PBMCs.

For the CDR3, the DNA is TGTGCCAGCAGCCCATCCTCCGGGACAAGCTACGAGCAGTACTTC. Its protein product is CASSPSSGTSYEQYF. The chain couples TRBV5-5 to TRBJ2-7, with D possibly matching TRBD1 (6 bases). Germline CDR1 SGHKS, CDR2 YYEKEE (reference sequence). V shed 4 bases and J shed 3 bases, with 17 bases lying between them. The CDR3 spans 15 residues.